The 23 T cell receptor beta chains presented below share a single source sample, sequenced in a study of shared clonotypes between healthy human individuals. The repertoire was sequenced with immunoSEQ multiplex PCR; TCRdb's copy has only in-frame clones and lacks some. The data show roughly 2 million clones, 85% to 95% seen once. Sequencing was performed on naive CD4+ T cells sorted from blood. This sample's subset: CD45RA+ positively selected. The receptors derive from a man aged 18 to 35 in good health.

This clone was recorded once. The J gene is TRBJ1-2, the V gene TRBV6-6; 7 nucleotides line up with TRBD1. CDR1 and CDR2 from the germline V gene are MNHNY and SVGAGI (reference sequence). This CDR3 has 14 residues. Trimming took 6 bases from V and 6 from J; bases not matched to a gene: 10. Here the CDR3 reads CASRETGTENGYTF. DNA of the CDR3: TGTGCCAGCAGAGAAACCGGGACAGAAAATGGCTACACCTTC.

Comments on this clone: Different DNA sequences within this sample yield the same CDR3. The V call is TRBV5-6, the J call TRBJ2-7; D remains unclear. V dropped 2 bases and J dropped 4 bases, with 4 bases sitting between them. The CDR3 runs 11 residues. The germline CDR1 and CDR2 sequences are SGHDT and YYEEEE. The CDR3 bases are TGTGCCAGCAGCTTAGGGTACGAGCAGTACTTC. Its translation: CASSLGYEQYF.

This rearrangement joins TRBV9 to TRBJ1-1; 9 bases line up with TRBD1. This CDR3 comprises 14 residues. V lost 2 bases, J lost 6 bases, and 5 bases stayed unmatched. Germline CDR1 reads SGDLS; CDR2 reads YYNGEE. The CDR3 bases are TGTGCCAGCAGCGTGCGGGACAGGGTCGCTGAAGCTTTCTTT. It yields the protein CASSVRDRVAEAFF.

The CDR3: CASSSSRDGVYGYTF. For the CDR3, the DNA is TGCGCCAGCAGCTCCTCCCGAGACGGAGTCTATGGCTACACCTTC. The chain has TRBV5-1 and TRBJ1-2; D unresolved. This CDR3 region has 15 residues. With 3 bases removed from V and 4 bases from J, the gap between germline ends came to 16 bases. Germline V CDR1 and CDR2: SGHRS, YFSETQ.

This rearrangement joins TRBV2 to TRBJ1-3; the D is unclear. Germline V lookup: CDR1 SNHLY, CDR2 FYNNEI. The CDR3 covers 14 residues. The V end was cut by 0 bases, the J end by 9 bases, with 12 bases between. This CDR3 reads CASSEAPFSVTIYF. The CDR3 nucleotides are TGTGCCAGCAGTGAAGCGCCCTTCTCTGTCACCATATATTTT.

The chain carries TRBV29-1 and TRBJ2-1, with D unclear. Germline CDR1 is SQVTM and CDR2 is ANQGSEA. V was trimmed by 4 bases and J by 5 bases, leaving 6 bases between them. CDR3 length: 11 residues. This CDR3 reads CSVVRNNEQFF. In DNA form, the CDR3 reads TGCAGCGTTGTCCGAAACAATGAGCAGTTCTTC.

The V and J genes are TRBV11-3 and TRBJ2-1, with 12 bases identical to TRBD2. CDR3 length: 16 amino acids. The J segment lost 3 bases and the V segment lost 5 bases, leaving 5 bases of the junction unmatched. From germline, CDR1 is SGHNT and CDR2 YENEEA. The CDR3 coding sequence is TGTGCCAGCAGCACGCCGACTAGCGGGGGCTACAATGAGCAGTTCTTC. This sequence encodes CASSTPTSGGYNEQFF.

The genes are TRBV6-5 and TRBJ2-5, with 8 nucleotides matching TRBD1. Trimming cost V 4 bases and J 5 bases; bases outside gene matches: 9. CDR1 and CDR2 (germline): MNHEY, SVGAGI. This CDR3 has 15 residues. CDR3 bases: TGTGCCAGCAGTTCCGCAGGGGGCGAATGGGAGACCCAGTACTTC. Translation: CASSSAGGEWETQYF.

The rearrangement joins TRBV5-1 to TRBJ2-3; D gene ambiguous. CDR3 length: 14 amino acids. The ends were cut back, 0 bases at V and 4 bases at J, with 9 bases in the middle. Germline assignment: CDR1 SGHRS and CDR2 YFSETQ. CDR3 bases: TGCGCCAGCAGCTTGGGGACCACGGCAGATACGCAGTATTTT. Translated: CASSLGTTADTQYF.

This clone has more than one count but fewer than ten. Distinct nucleotide sequences in the sample also encode this CDR3. The chain has TRBV5-8 and TRBJ1-2, with a weak D call TRBD1 (5 bases). This CDR3 has 12 amino acids. Trimming removed 1 base at V and 5 bases at J, with 6 bases between. Germline loops: CDR1 SGHTS, CDR2 YDEGEE. The CDR3 region is CASSLSGYGYTF. CDR3 coding DNA: TGTGCCAGCAGCTTGTCAGGGTATGGCTACACCTTC.

The chain is built from TRBV5-4 and TRBJ2-3; no reliable D call. With 0 bases removed from V and 5 bases from J, the gap between germline ends came to 7 bases. This CDR3 has 13 amino acids. Germline CDR1 SGHNT, CDR2 YYREEE (reference sequence). CDR3 DNA sequence: TGTGCCAGCAGCTTGGCCAGTGGAGATACGCAGTATTTT. This encodes CASSLASGDTQYF.

This chain joins TRBV6-6 and TRBJ2-7, with D perhaps being TRBD1 or TRBD2 (7 bases each). The CDR3 loop spans 15 amino acids. Germline lookup yields CDR1 MNHNY and CDR2 SVGAGI (reference sequence). Deletions cut 6 bases from V and 6 bases from J, with 21 bases between. The CDR3 bases are TGTGCCAGCAGCCACGCCCCAGGGGGGGTAGGCGAGCAGTACTTC. Protein product: CASSHAPGGVGEQYF.

The chain uses TRBV6-5 and TRBJ2-1; D gene unclear. The germline CDR1 and CDR2 sequences are MNHEY and SVGAGI. Trimming took off 5 bases at V and 10 bases at J, with 12 bases between the two ends. The CDR3 is made up of 12 amino acids. The CDR3 DNA follows: TGTGCCAGCAGTAACCTGGGAAGAGAGCAGTTCTTC. This gives the protein CASSNLGREQFF.

V gene TRBV18 combines with J gene TRBJ2-7; 7 nucleotides agree with TRBD2. The CDR3 has 15 residues. Germline V gene sequence: CDR1 KGHSH, CDR2 LQKENI. The V segment lost 6 bases and the J segment 1 base; nucleotides outside the gene matches: 9. The DNA for the CDR3 is TGTGCCAGCTCGCGTTCTAGCGGAGGTTCCTACGAGCAGTACTTC. It yields the protein CASSRSSGGSYEQYF.

This rearrangement joins TRBV9 to TRBJ2-1; D is perhaps TRBD2 (6 bases). Per germline, CDR1 SGDLS and CDR2 YYNGEE. The CDR3 consists of 15 residues. V was cut by 1 base and J by 2 bases, with 10 bases left in between. The CDR3 region has the DNA TGTGCCAGCAGCGTACGGGACTTGGCCTACAATGAGCAGTTCTTC. This translates into CASSVRDLAYNEQFF.

The chain is built from TRBV29-1 and TRBJ1-1; D unresolved. This CDR3 comprises 13 residues. V lost 6 bases to trimming and J lost 4 bases, with 15 bases between them. Germline CDR1 reads SQVTM; CDR2 reads ANQGSEA. The CDR3 DNA sequence: TGCAGCGTCCAGCCCAGGCTGGGCACTGAAGCTTTCTTT. It specifies CSVQPRLGTEAFF.

The chain uses TRBV7-9 and TRBJ1-1, with TRBD1 matching over 7 bases. J lost 1 base, V lost 6 bases, and 5 bases had no gene match. The CDR3 is 14 amino acids. From germline, CDR1 is SEHNR and CDR2 FQNEAQ (reference sequence). CDR3: CASRVGQENTEAFF. Written as DNA, the CDR3 is TGTGCCAGCAGAGTCGGACAGGAGAACACTGAAGCTTTCTTT.

V gene TRBV4-3 combines with J gene TRBJ2-7; the match to TRBD2 covers 7 bases. Unmatched junction bases numbered 9, after V lost 1 base and J lost 0 bases. The CDR3 is 17 residues long. Germline V lookup: CDR1 LGHNA, CDR2 YSLEER. The chain's CDR3 is CASSQGVTGGHSYEQYF. The CDR3 nucleotides read TGCGCCAGCAGCCAAGGGGTTACGGGAGGCCACTCCTACGAGCAGTACTTC.

The J gene is TRBJ2-5, the V gene TRBV18; 9 nucleotides line up with TRBD2. The trim removed 3 bases at V and 3 bases at J, leaving 8 bases unmatched. The germline gives CDR1 KGHSH, CDR2 LQKENI. The CDR3 is 16 amino acids. The CDR3 DNA reads TGTGCCAGCTCACCCTGGAACCAGCGGGGGGAAGAGACCCAGTACTTC. Translated, it gives CASSPWNQRGEETQYF. Full variable domain (outside the CDR3, taken from reference TRBV18 and TRBJ2-5): NAGVMQNPRHLVRRRGQEARLRCSPMKGHSHVYWYRQLPEEGLKFMVYLQKENIIDESGMPKERFSAEFPKEGPSILRIQQVVRGDSAAYFCASSPWNQRGEETQYFGPGTRLLVL.

In regard to this clone: Within the sample, other DNA sequences also encode this same CDR3. The CDR3 sequence is CAWSVGVMNTEAFF. The CDR3 region has the DNA TGTGCCTGGAGTGTAGGAGTTATGAACACTGAAGCTTTCTTT. The rearrangement uses TRBV30 and TRBJ1-1; D remains unclear. The germline CDR1 and CDR2 sequences are GTSNPN and SVGIG (reference sequence). This CDR3 comprises 14 residues. Trimming left V 0 bases short and J 0 bases short, with 8 bases between. The full variable domain, rest sourced from reference TRBV30 and TRBJ1-1, is SQTIHQWPATLVQPVGSPLSLECTVEGTSNPNLYWYRQAAGRGLQLLFYSVGIGQISSEVPQNLSASRPQDRQFILSSKKLLLSDSGFYLCAWSVGVMNTEAFFGQGTRLTVV.

In its sample, this clone was seen once. The same CDR3 is also encoded by other DNA sequences in this sample. This sequence joins TRBV6-5 and TRBJ2-7; 8 nucleotides align to TRBD1. The trim removed 8 bases at V and 3 bases at J, leaving 0 bases unmatched. The CDR3 has 11 residues. CDR1 MNHEY and CDR2 SVGAGI come from the germline V gene. The CDR3 region has the DNA TGTGCCAGCGGACAGGGCTACGAGCAGTACTTC. Protein: CASGQGYEQYF.

This clone was seen only once. The chain joins TRBV14 to TRBJ2-1; D uncertain. The CDR3 totals 12 residues. V was shortened by 0 bases and J by 14 bases, with 11 bases between the two germline ends. The germline V gene encodes CDR1 SGHDN and CDR2 FVKESK. CDR3: CASSQDRLNEFF. CDR3 coding DNA: TGTGCCAGCAGCCAAGATCGCCTCAATGAGTTCTTC.

The chain combines TRBV29-1 with TRBJ1-2; D is uncertain. The germline gives CDR1 SQVTM, CDR2 ANQGSEA. The ends were cut back, 7 bases at V and 7 bases at J, with 13 bases in the middle. CDR3 length equals 11 residues. The CDR3 DNA is TGCAGCGGCCTTGGGTCATCTGGCTACACCTTC. This codes for CSGLGSSGYTF.